What follows are 21 T cell receptor beta chains derived from one specimen sequenced in a study of blood T cells in healthy people across ages. Alongside a J-beta primer mix, a sample-barcoded 5' primer served in a second PCR lasting roughly 7 to 11 cycles. TCRdb reprocessed the 5' RACE reads via MiXCR and lists one record per CDR3 protein. This sample has 1.5 million to 2 million distinct CDR3 sequences, with about 39% found just once. The sample comprised blood. All receptors derive from a human donor in good health.

Written as DNA, the CDR3 is TGTGCCAGCAGTTACACCAGGGGAGGGATCACTGAAGCTTTCTTT. This gives the protein CASSYTRGGITEAFF. The genes are TRBV6-2 or TRBV6-3 and TRBJ1-1; D perhaps matches TRBD1 (6 bases). The CDR3 has 15 residues. Germline-derived CDR1 and CDR2 are MNHEY and SVGEGT. V was cut by 2 bases and J by 4 bases, with 14 bases left in between.

In nucleotides, the CDR3 is TGCAGTGCTCCGTCGGTACTAGAGCAGTATTTT. It is translated as CSAPSVLEQYF. The chain employs TRBV20-1 and TRBJ2-3; D may be TRBD2 (5 bases). The V end lost 5 bases, the J end lost 11 bases, and 14 bases lay between the germline ends. Per the germline V gene, CDR1 is DFQATT and CDR2 is SNEGSKA (reference sequence). This CDR3 is 11 amino acids long.

This clonotype was observed a few times. CDR3 nucleotide sequence: TGTGCCAGCAGCTTAGGACTGTCTCCCTACGAGCAGTACTTC. Its translation is CASSLGLSPYEQYF. V is TRBV7-2 and J is TRBJ2-7; D gene unclear. With 1 base removed from V and 2 bases from J, the gap between germline ends came to 9 bases. This CDR3 is 14 amino acids long. Germline CDR1 and CDR2: SGHTA and FQGNSA.

This clonotype appeared a few times. This CDR3 reads CASARLAGSIRSYNEQFF. CDR3 coding DNA: TGTGCCAGTGCCCGGCTAGCGGGGTCCATTCGCTCCTACAATGAGCAGTTCTTC. The chain has TRBV7-2 and TRBJ2-1, with TRBD2 matching 9 bases. The trim removed 9 bases at V and 0 bases at J, leaving 15 bases unmatched. This CDR3 is 18 amino acids long. Germline-derived CDR1 and CDR2 are SGHTA and FQGNSA. The full variable domain, rest sourced from reference TRBV7-2 and TRBJ2-1, is GAGVSQSPSNKVTEKGKDVELRCDPISGHTALYWYRQSLGQGLEFLIYFQGNSAPDKSGLPSDRFSAERTGGSVSTLTIQRTQQEDSAVYLCASARLAGSIRSYNEQFFGPGTRLTVL.

The rearrangement joins TRBV4-1 to TRBJ1-2, with 11 bases identical to TRBD1. The CDR3 sequence is 16 residues long. Germline lookup yields CDR1 MGHRA and CDR2 YSYEKL. V dropped 0 bases and J dropped 7; count of bases not matched to a gene: 7. As DNA, the CDR3 is TGCGCCAGCAGCCAAGATATAGGACAGGGGGCCCGTGGCTACACCTTC. This gives the protein CASSQDIGQGARGYTF.

The chain employs TRBV20-1 and TRBJ2-7; maybe TRBD1 (6 bases). V was clipped by 4 bases and J by 0 bases, with 10 bases between them. Germline V gene lookup returns CDR1 DFQATT and CDR2 SNEGSKA (reference sequence). The CDR3 contains 13 residues. The CDR3 bases are TGCAGTGCTACTACAGGGTTCTCCTACGAGCAGTACTTC. Encoded protein: CSATTGFSYEQYF.

The chain links TRBV20-1 to TRBJ1-2; possibly TRBD1 for D (6 bases). V gave up 0 bases and J gave up 4 bases, with 12 bases separating them. Germline CDR1 reads DFQATT; CDR2 reads SNEGSKA (reference sequence). The CDR3 extends over 14 amino acids. CDR3 coding DNA: TGCAGTGCTAGAGATTTGCGACAGGCCTATGGCTACACCTTC. Amino acid sequence: CSARDLRQAYGYTF.

The chain joins TRBV20-1 to TRBJ2-3; D may be TRBD1 or TRBD2 (5 bases each). Germline V CDR1 and CDR2: DFQATT, SNEGSKA (reference sequence). The CDR3 runs to 13 residues. Trimming removed 3 bases at V and 1 base at J, with 8 bases between. In nucleotides, the CDR3 is TGCAGTGCTAGCCCGGGACGCACAGATACGCAGTATTTT. It specifies CSASPGRTDTQYF.

CDR3 nucleotide sequence: TGCGCCAGCAGCCAAGTGGCCCGGGAGCCGACGGGCAATGAGCAGTTCTTC. Translating it yields CASSQVAREPTGNEQFF. The chain links TRBV4-1 to TRBJ2-1, with D tentatively TRBD2 (6 bases). The CDR3 runs 17 residues. Germline V gives CDR1 MGHRA, CDR2 YSYEKL. V lost 1 base to trimming and J lost 6 bases, with 19 bases between them.

This rearrangement joins TRBV7-2 to TRBJ1-4, with a weak D call TRBD1 (5 bases). The CDR3 sequence is 17 residues long. Trimming stripped 5 bases from V and 0 bases from J, with 16 bases between. Germline values: CDR1 SGHTA, CDR2 FQGNSA. CDR3 region: CASSGRTSGATNEKLFF. The CDR3 DNA reads as TGTGCCAGCAGCGGCAGAACCTCGGGGGCAACTAATGAAAAACTGTTTTTT. Full variable domain (rest looked up from reference TRBV7-2 and TRBJ1-4): GAGVSQSPSNKVTEKGKDVELRCDPISGHTALYWYRQSLGQGLEFLIYFQGNSAPDKSGLPSDRFSAERTGGSVSTLTIQRTQQEDSAVYLCASSGRTSGATNEKLFFGSGTQLSVL.

V gene TRBV4-2 combines with J gene TRBJ2-4; possibly TRBD2 for D (5 bases). V lost 0 bases to trimming and J lost 2 bases, with 11 bases between them. The germline V gene encodes CDR1 LGHNA and CDR2 YNFKEQ. CDR3 size: 16 residues. The CDR3 sequence: CASSQDSRGTKNIQYF. The CDR3 nucleotides read TGTGCCAGCAGCCAAGATTCGAGAGGGACCAAAAACATTCAGTACTTC.

The V and J genes are TRBV20-1 and TRBJ2-1; D possibly corresponds to TRBD1 (5 bases). Per the germline V gene, CDR1 is DFQATT and CDR2 is SNEGSKA (reference sequence). CDR3 size: 14 residues. V lost 6 bases and J lost 0, with 12 bases in between. The CDR3 protein is CSARLDSSYNEQFF. CDR3 nucleotide sequence: TGCAGTGCGCGACTCGACAGCTCCTACAATGAGCAGTTCTTC.

This clonotype occurred a few times. The rearrangement uses TRBV20-1 and TRBJ2-5; a weak D match, TRBD2 (6 bases). This CDR3 is built from 14 residues. The V end was cut by 1 base, the J end by 1 base, with 10 bases between. Per germline, CDR1 DFQATT and CDR2 SNEGSKA (reference sequence). The CDR3 DNA reads TGCAGTGCTAGAGGGGGAGGCAGCCAAGAGACCCAGTACTTC. Translation: CSARGGGSQETQYF.

This clonotype has only a few counts. The V call is TRBV6-2 or TRBV6-3, the J call TRBJ2-3; tentatively, D is TRBD1 or TRBD2 (5 bases each). V was cut by 5 bases and J by 2 bases, with 17 bases left in between. CDR3 length equals 16 residues. The germline CDR1 and CDR2 sequences are MNHEY and SVGEGT. The CDR3 reads CASSMEYGDPTDTQYF. The DNA for the CDR3 is TGTGCCAGCAGTATGGAGTACGGGGACCCCACAGATACGCAGTATTTT.

As for this clonotype: No conserved phenylalanine or tryptophan is present at the end of the CDR3, so a read error is the likely explanation. The CDR3 protein is CASSLGDREPNEKLFC. CDR3 nucleotide sequence: TGTGCCAGCAGCTTGGGAGACCGAGAACCCAATGAAAAACTGTTTTGT. The chain employs TRBV11-3 and TRBJ1-4; D is undetermined. The CDR3 sequence is 16 residues long. The germline V gene encodes CDR1 SGHNT and CDR2 YENEEA. V dropped 3 bases and J dropped 5 bases, with 16 bases sitting between them.

This clonotype was seen more than once but under ten times. The chain links TRBV2 to TRBJ1-2, with D uncertain. Germline assignment: CDR1 SNHLY and CDR2 FYNNEI. CDR3 length: 11 amino acids. V lost 8 bases and J lost 4, with 8 bases in between. The CDR3 coding sequence is TGTGCCAGCCAACAGATCTATGGCTACACCTTC. Encoded protein: CASQQIYGYTF.

This clonotype was picked up a small number of times. This sequence joins TRBV5-1 and TRBJ1-3, with 8 bases fitting TRBD1. Looked up from germline, CDR1 is SGHRS and CDR2 is YFSETQ. Trimming cost V 4 bases and J 4 bases; bases outside gene matches: 4. The length of the CDR3 is 14 residues. CDR3 residues: CASSRQGTGNTIYF. In DNA, the CDR3 is TGCGCCAGCAGCCGACAGGGGACCGGAAACACCATATATTTT.

The rearrangement uses TRBV7-8 and TRBJ2-4, with D perhaps TRBD1 (5 bases). The J call may not be correct, given that the DNA end is closer to TRBJ2-7. The length of the CDR3 is 17 residues. Germline V lookup: CDR1 SGHVS, CDR2 FQNEAQ. CDR3 in DNA: TGTGCCAGCAGCCCAATCATCCTCACAGAATACAGGACCGAGCAGTACTTC. This sequence encodes CASSPIILTEYRTEQYF.

The rearrangement links TRBV4-2 to TRBJ1-6; maybe TRBD1 (5 bases). Germline CDR1 is LGHNA and CDR2 is YNFKEQ. This CDR3 spans 16 amino acids. V was shortened by 2 bases and J by 7 bases, with 15 bases between the two germline ends. The CDR3 DNA follows: TGTGCCAGCAGCCAACAAGTGCGGGACGGAAATTCACCCCTCCACTTT. Its protein product is CASSQQVRDGNSPLHF.

The chain carries TRBV9 and TRBJ2-7; perhaps D is TRBD1 or TRBD2 (5 bases each). The CDR3 extends over 15 amino acids. Germline CDR1 SGDLS, CDR2 YYNGEE. Trimming cost V 0 bases and J 5 bases, with 15 bases left between them. The CDR3 reads CASSVGGGLENEQYF. For the CDR3, the DNA is TGTGCCAGCAGCGTAGGGGGCGGGTTGGAAAACGAGCAGTACTTC.

This clonotype was detected a few times. This sequence may be a read error, since a much larger clone differs from it by one base. The chain joins TRBV12-3 or TRBV12-4 to TRBJ1-2; no definite D call. Trimming pared 4 bases from V and 4 bases from J, leaving 10 bases between. CDR3 length: 13 residues. The CDR3 region has the DNA TGTGCCAGCAGTTGGAACAGAGGCTATGGCTACACCTTC. Translating gives CASSWNRGYGYTF.